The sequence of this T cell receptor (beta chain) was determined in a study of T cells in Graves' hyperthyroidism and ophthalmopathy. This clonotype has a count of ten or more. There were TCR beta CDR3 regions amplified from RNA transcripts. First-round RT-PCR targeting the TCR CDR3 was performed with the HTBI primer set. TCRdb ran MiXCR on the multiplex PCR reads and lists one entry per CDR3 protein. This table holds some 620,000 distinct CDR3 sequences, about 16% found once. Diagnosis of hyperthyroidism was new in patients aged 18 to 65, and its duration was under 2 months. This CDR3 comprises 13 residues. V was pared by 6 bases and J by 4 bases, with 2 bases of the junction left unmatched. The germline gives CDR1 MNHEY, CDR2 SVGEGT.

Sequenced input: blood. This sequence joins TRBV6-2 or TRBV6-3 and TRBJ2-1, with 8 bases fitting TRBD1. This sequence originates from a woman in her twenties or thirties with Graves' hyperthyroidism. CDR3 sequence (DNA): TGTGCCAGCAGGTGGGACAGGTACAATGAGCAGTTCTTC. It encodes CASRWDRYNEQFF.